One sample yielded the 29 T cell receptor beta chains listed below, sequenced in a study of T cells after yellow fever vaccination. TCRdb ran MiXCR on the 5' RACE reads and lists one entry per CDR3 protein. The table has 320,000 or so distinct CDR3 sequences, roughly 8% seen once. Sequenced material: PBMCs, taken around 45 days after the first yellow fever vaccination. The source of these receptors is a man aged 18 to 35 who received the YFV17D yellow fever vaccine.

This clonotype has a handful of counts. The genes are TRBV5-6 and TRBJ2-3; no definite D call. Trimming pared 0 bases from V and 2 bases from J, leaving 10 bases between. The CDR3 extends over 15 amino acids. Germline CDR1 SGHDT, CDR2 YYEEEE. CDR3 amino acids: CASSLARPYTDTQYF. As DNA, the CDR3 is TGTGCCAGCAGCTTGGCGCGGCCGTACACAGATACGCAGTATTTT.

The table lists this clonotype with many counts. V usage is TRBV5-1 and J usage is TRBJ1-1; TRBD1 aligns across 7 bases. Germline trimming cut 2 bases from V and 4 bases from J; bases unmatched to any gene: 5. The length of the CDR3 is 14 residues. From germline, CDR1 is SGHRS and CDR2 YFSETQ. The chain's CDR3 is CASSFRTGGTEAFF. The CDR3 DNA reads TGCGCCAGCAGCTTCAGGACAGGAGGCACTGAAGCTTTCTTT.

The chain carries TRBV25-1 and TRBJ2-1; D gene ambiguous. V was trimmed by 4 bases and J by 8 bases, leaving 15 bases between them. Germline V CDR1 and CDR2: MGHDK, SYGVNS. CDR3 length equals 14 residues. Here the CDR3 reads CASSGETAWDEQFF. In nucleotides, the CDR3 is TGTGCCAGCAGTGGCGAGACGGCCTGGGATGAGCAGTTCTTC.

The CDR3 DNA reads TGCAGTGCGAGGGGGCTAGTGGGGTACGAGCAGTACTTC. This gives the protein CSARGLVGYEQYF. This rearrangement joins TRBV20-1 to TRBJ2-7; the match to TRBD1 covers 7 bases. V lost 6 bases, J lost 4 bases, and 9 bases stayed unmatched. This CDR3 contains 13 residues. The germline CDR1 and CDR2 sequences are DFQATT and SNEGSKA (reference sequence).

This clonotype showed up many times. The chain has TRBV5-1 and TRBJ2-1, with D tentatively TRBD1 (5 bases). Germline V CDR1 and CDR2: SGHRS, YFSETQ. This CDR3 is built from 13 residues. Trimming stripped 5 bases from V and 4 bases from J, with 10 bases between. CDR3 sequence reads: CASRSGPYNEQFF. The CDR3 DNA reads TGCGCCAGCAGATCAGGGCCGTACAATGAGCAGTTCTTC.

J is TRBJ2-3 and V is TRBV20-1; possible D gene TRBD2, 6 bases. This CDR3 is built from 14 residues. CDR1 and CDR2 from the germline V gene are DFQATT and SNEGSKA (reference sequence). V was cut by 5 bases and J by 0 bases, with 12 bases left in between. The CDR3 bases are TGCAGTGCTGGCCGGGACTGGAGCACAGATACGCAGTATTTT. Translation gives CSAGRDWSTDTQYF.

This chain joins TRBV10-2 and TRBJ2-1; D remains ambiguous. CDR1 and CDR2 (germline): WSHSY, SAAADI. This CDR3 is 14 amino acids long. V was pared by 3 bases and J by 6 bases, with 12 bases between. In DNA, the CDR3 is TGCGCCAGCAGTGACCAGAACAACCCCAATGAGCAGTTCTTC. Encoded protein: CASSDQNNPNEQFF.

The chain has TRBV6-1 and TRBJ2-3; 8 bases fit TRBD1. J was trimmed by 2 bases and V by 4 bases; bases with no gene match: 5. Germline loops: CDR1 MNHNS, CDR2 SASEGT. The CDR3 contains 15 residues. CDR3 sequence (DNA): TGTGCCAGCAGTGGAGGGACAGGTTACACAGATACGCAGTATTTT. It translates to CASSGGTGYTDTQYF.

The chain employs TRBV15 and TRBJ1-5, with D perhaps matching TRBD1 (5 bases). This CDR3 is 15 amino acids long. Trimming took off 0 bases at V and 3 bases at J, with 9 bases between the two ends. Germline-derived CDR1 and CDR2 are LNHNV and YYDKDF (reference sequence). CDR3 sequence: CATSRDGGTNQPQHF. The CDR3 DNA sequence: TGTGCCACCAGCAGAGATGGGGGGACCAATCAGCCCCAGCATTTT.

This clonotype was found a few times. The rearrangement uses TRBV6-5 and TRBJ2-5; a weak D match, TRBD1 (5 bases). The V and J ends lost 2 bases and 4 bases respectively, with 14 bases between them. The length of the CDR3 is 15 residues. Germline V gene sequence: CDR1 MNHEY, CDR2 SVGAGI. CDR3: CASSYGAVGSETQYF. The CDR3 nucleotides are TGTGCCAGCAGTTACGGGGCCGTGGGGTCAGAGACCCAGTACTTC.

In its sample, this clonotype was seen many times. The rearrangement uses TRBV20-1 and TRBJ2-3; D is possibly TRBD2 (6 bases). Germline CDR1 reads DFQATT; CDR2 reads SNEGSKA (reference sequence). The CDR3 sequence is 14 residues long. V gave up 4 bases and J gave up 4 bases, with 15 bases separating them. The CDR3 reads CSAMGPREADTQYF. The CDR3 region has the DNA TGCAGTGCTATGGGACCGAGGGAGGCAGATACGCAGTATTTT.

The sample holds a few counts of this clonotype. V is TRBV6-5 and J is TRBJ1-1, with 10 bases that match TRBD1. The V segment lost 0 bases and the J segment 4 bases; nucleotides outside the gene matches: 5. The germline CDR1 and CDR2 sequences are MNHEY and SVGAGI. This CDR3 contains 16 residues. The CDR3 coding sequence is TGTGCCAGCAGTTACTCGACCGGGACAGGGGCCACTGAAGCTTTCTTT. It yields the protein CASSYSTGTGATEAFF.

The sample holds a few counts of this clonotype. The J gene is TRBJ1-6, the V gene TRBV7-8, with TRBD1 identical over 11 bases. Trimming at V came to 5 bases and at J to 9 bases, leaving 6 bases not matched to a gene. CDR1 and CDR2 from the germline V gene are SGHVS and FQNEAQ. The CDR3 is 15 amino acids. CDR3 residues: CASSRPGQGVSPLHF. CDR3 coding DNA: TGTGCCAGCAGCCGTCCGGGACAGGGGGTTTCACCCCTCCACTTT. Complete variable domain (other parts from reference TRBV7-8 and TRBJ1-6): GAGVSQSPRYKVAKRGQDVALRCDPISGHVSLFWYQQALGQGPEFLTYFQNEAQLDKSGLPSDRFFAERPEGSVSTLKIQRTQQEDSAVYLCASSRPGQGVSPLHFGNGTRLTVT.

This clonotype occurred many times. CDR3 protein: CASRDGSSYNSPLHF. The CDR3, as DNA: TGTGCCAGCAGGGACGGGAGCTCCTATAATTCACCCCTCCACTTT. The rearrangement joins TRBV27 to TRBJ1-6; unclear D gene. CDR1 is MNHEY and CDR2 is SMNVEV in the germline V gene (reference sequence). V lost 6 bases and J 0 bases, leaving 9 bases between the germline ends. The CDR3 totals 15 residues.

This clonotype was counted many times. V gene TRBV12-3 or TRBV12-4 combines with J gene TRBJ2-1, with 8 bases fitting TRBD2. This CDR3 is 15 amino acids long. The junction had 10 bases not matched to a gene; V was cut back by 5 bases and J by 7 bases. The CDR3 sequence: CASSPAGGPVNEQFF. Written as DNA, the CDR3 is TGTGCCAGCAGTCCCGCGGGGGGTCCGGTAAATGAGCAGTTCTTC.

The chain combines TRBV7-9 with TRBJ1-2, with 8 bases matching TRBD1. The CDR3 is made up of 14 amino acids. The V segment lost 4 bases and the J segment 1 base; nucleotides outside the gene matches: 2. CDR1 is SEHNR and CDR2 is FQNEAQ in the germline V gene (reference sequence). CDR3 sequence reads: CASSSTGDNYGYTF. CDR3 nucleotides: TGTGCCAGCAGCTCGACAGGGGATAACTATGGCTACACCTTC.

The chain has TRBV7-9 and TRBJ1-6; the D gene is possibly TRBD1 (6 bases). V lost 8 bases, J lost 10 bases, and 12 bases lay in between. The CDR3 extends over 12 amino acids. Germline CDR1 and CDR2: SEHNR and FQNEAQ (reference sequence). CDR3 sequence (DNA): TGTGCCAGCGCCAGGGACAAGTCACCCCTCCACTTT. Encoded protein: CASARDKSPLHF.

The chain joins TRBV6-2 or TRBV6-3 to TRBJ2-5, with 9 bases that match TRBD1. The CDR3 is 14 residues long. J was trimmed by 6 bases and V by 6 bases; bases with no gene match: 8. Germline CDR1 is MNHEY and CDR2 is SVGEGT. As DNA, the CDR3 is TGTGCCAGCAGAATACAGGGGGCCCGGAAGACCCAGTACTTC. As protein: CASRIQGARKTQYF.

A few counts support this clonotype. The rearrangement links TRBV28 to TRBJ2-7; D call uncertain. Trimming pared 8 bases from V and 5 bases from J, leaving 13 bases between. The CDR3 contains 12 residues. The V gene's germline CDR1 is MDHEN and CDR2 SYDVKM. The CDR3 is CASRLIADEQYF. The CDR3 region has the DNA TGTGCCAGCCGGTTGATTGCCGACGAGCAGTACTTC.

This clonotype turned up a few times. J is TRBJ2-3 and V is TRBV5-4, with TRBD2 identical over 8 bases. From germline, CDR1 is SGHNT and CDR2 YYREEE (reference sequence). The CDR3 contains 15 residues. The J segment lost 4 bases and the V segment lost 5 bases, leaving 9 bases of the junction unmatched. The CDR3 loop is CASRPTSVGADTQYF. The CDR3 DNA is TGTGCCAGCAGGCCGACTAGCGTTGGGGCAGATACGCAGTATTTT.

This clonotype was detected only a few times. The chain is built from TRBV4-1 and TRBJ2-1; 12 bases fit TRBD1. Germline loops: CDR1 MGHRA, CDR2 YSYEKL. CDR3 length: 15 residues. The junction had 5 bases not matched to a gene; V was cut back by 6 bases and J by 5 bases. CDR3 region: CASRAGTGGHNEQFF. The CDR3 DNA sequence: TGCGCCAGCAGGGCCGGGACAGGGGGCCACAATGAGCAGTTCTTC.

This clonotype was observed a few times. The gene calls are TRBV27 and TRBJ1-1; possible D gene TRBD1, 5 bases. The V gene's germline CDR1 is MNHEY and CDR2 SMNVEV (reference sequence). The CDR3 is 15 amino acids. V was pared by 4 bases and J by 1 base, with 13 bases between. The CDR3 sequence is CASSYVHGANTEAFF. For the CDR3, the DNA is TGTGCCAGCAGTTACGTCCACGGGGCGAACACTGAAGCTTTCTTT.

V usage is TRBV30 and J usage is TRBJ2-3; a weak D match, TRBD1 (6 bases). Germline CDR1 GTSNPN, CDR2 SVGIG (reference sequence). Trimming removed 4 bases at V and 4 bases at J, with 9 bases between. This CDR3 has 12 residues. CDR3 loop: CAWTQGPDTQYF. The CDR3 DNA follows: TGTGCCTGGACGCAGGGGCCAGATACGCAGTATTTT.

This clonotype was observed many times. The chain is built from TRBV20-1 and TRBJ2-7, with 7 bases fitting TRBD1. Germline V CDR1 and CDR2: DFQATT, SNEGSKA (reference sequence). Trimming cost V 3 bases and J 3 bases; bases outside gene matches: 5. There are 13 residues in the CDR3. In DNA, the CDR3 is TGCAGTGCTAGCGGGACAGCTGTCTACGAGCAGTACGTC. It codes for CSASGTAVYEQYV.

About this clonotype: Sequence at one end of the junction differs from germline and may be a read error. This sequence joins TRBV29-1 and TRBJ2-3; 7 bases agree with TRBD2. CDR3 length: 13 residues. Germline values: CDR1 SQVTM, CDR2 ANQGSEA. CDR3 sequence reads: CSVASGGLGTQNF. CDR3 DNA sequence: TGCAGCGTTGCTAGCGGTGGTCTGGGGACGCAGAATTTT.

This clonotype was seen a handful of times. The gene calls are TRBV6-1 and TRBJ2-7; the D call may be TRBD1 or TRBD2 (5 bases each). CDR1 and CDR2 (germline): MNHNS, SASEGT. The CDR3 length is 13 residues. Trimming removed 1 base at V and 1 base at J, with 5 bases between. CDR3 amino acids: CASSEGGSYEQYF. CDR3 sequence (DNA): TGTGCCAGCAGTGAAGGGGGGTCCTACGAGCAGTACTTC.

V is TRBV9 and J is TRBJ2-5, with 9 nucleotides matching TRBD2. Per the germline V gene, CDR1 is SGDLS and CDR2 is YYNGEE. CDR3 length equals 17 residues. The V gene end was trimmed by 0 bases and the J gene end by 1 base; junction bases not matched to a gene: 7. CDR3: CASSVGGERGVQETQYF. The CDR3 DNA reads TGTGCCAGCAGCGTAGGTGGCGAGCGGGGGGTCCAAGAGACCCAGTACTTC.

This clonotype has a count of ten or more. The chain is built from TRBV7-2 and TRBJ2-3; weak D call: TRBD2 (6 bases). The length of the CDR3 is 15 residues. The germline V gene encodes CDR1 SGHTA and CDR2 FQGNSA. V lost 1 base and J lost 5, with 13 bases in between. CDR3 DNA sequence: TGTGCCAGCAGCTTAGACTCGCGCGGGGTAGATACGCAGTATTTT. Protein sequence: CASSLDSRGVDTQYF.

This clonotype was found a few times. CDR3 coding DNA: TGCGCCAGCAGCCAGACCGGGACAGCAGGCCGCCCTGAGCAGTTCTTC. Amino acids: CASSQTGTAGRPEQFF. J is TRBJ2-1 and V is TRBV4-3; TRBD1 agrees at 7 bases. V was pared by 3 bases and J by 9 bases, with 14 bases of the junction left unmatched. CDR1 and CDR2 (germline): LGHNA, YSLEER. The CDR3 length is 16 residues.